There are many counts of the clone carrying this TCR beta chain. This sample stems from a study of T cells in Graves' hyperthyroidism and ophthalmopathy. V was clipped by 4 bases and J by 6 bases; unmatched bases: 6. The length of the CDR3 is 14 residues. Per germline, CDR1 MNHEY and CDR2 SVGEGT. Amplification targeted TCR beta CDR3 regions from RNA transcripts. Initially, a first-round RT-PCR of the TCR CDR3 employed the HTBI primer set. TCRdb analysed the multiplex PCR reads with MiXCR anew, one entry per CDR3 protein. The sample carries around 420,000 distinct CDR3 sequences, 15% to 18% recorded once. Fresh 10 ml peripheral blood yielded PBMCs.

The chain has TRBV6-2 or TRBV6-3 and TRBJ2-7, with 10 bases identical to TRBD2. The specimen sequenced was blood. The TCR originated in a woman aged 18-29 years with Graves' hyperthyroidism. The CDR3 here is CASSSLAGVSEQYF. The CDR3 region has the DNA TGTGCCAGCAGTTCCCTAGCGGGAGTGTCCGAGCAGTACTTC.